This T cell receptor beta chain was identified during a study of cytomegalovirus exposure and HLA in healthy donors. Broader study findings: Through in vitro validation, three CMV-associated chains were shown to be specific for CMV antigens.

V lost 5 bases to trimming and J lost 1 base, with 14 bases between them. There are 15 residues in the CDR3. The germline gives CDR1 SGDLS, CDR2 YYNGEE. With 60 Vbeta and 13 Jbeta primers, the PCR was carried out. Sequencing was performed with immunoSEQ multiplex PCR; in TCRdb, only in-frame clones are kept and a portion is missing. The sample records some 210,000 clones, roughly 80% being singletons. On this clone: Its specificity is not known.

V and J are TRBV9 and TRBJ2-3; D may be TRBD2 (6 bases). Specimen: PBMCs. The TCR originated in a woman aged 25 to 39 in good health and CMV-seropositive. The CDR3 protein is CASSLTSGRTDTQYF. In DNA form, the CDR3 reads TGTGCCAGCAGTCTTACCAGCGGGCGCACAGATACGCAGTATTTT.